This TCR beta chain was captured in a study of blood T cell repertoires in COVID-19. Overall study context: Samples came from the United States, Italy and Spain, spanning acute and convalescent COVID-19.

Trimming took off 3 bases at V and 1 base at J, with 9 bases between the two ends. Germline CDR1 SNHLY, CDR2 FYNNEI. The length of the CDR3 is 14 residues. This clone was counted a few times. Sequencing was performed with immunoSEQ multiplex PCR; in TCRdb, only in-frame clones are kept and a portion is missing. Of approximately 180,000 clones listed, around 89% are singletons. The sequencing sample was made of peripheral blood. This TCR came from a man aged 35-49 years with active or convalescent COVID-19. The chain has TRBV2 and TRBJ1-1; D gene unclear. The CDR3 DNA follows: TGTGCCAGCAGTGACGACACCCCGAACACTGAAGCTTTCTTT. Protein: CASSDDTPNTEAFF.